The 20 T cell receptor beta chains below come from one sample, sequenced in a study of control samples from healthy donors and cancer patients. Assay used: immunoSEQ multiplex PCR; TCRdb lists only in-frame clones, some missing. Of approximately 83,000 clones listed, approximately 93% were seen once; the top ten hold about 1.5%. Sequencing input: blood. These receptors were taken from a woman in her twenties or thirties in good health.

This sequence joins TRBV10-3 and TRBJ2-7; 8 bases align to TRBD1. V lost 5 bases to trimming and J lost 3 bases; unmatched junction nucleotides: 6. Per germline, CDR1 ENHRY and CDR2 SYGVKD. The CDR3 is 14 amino acids. The CDR3: CAISLTGAVYEQYF. The CDR3 DNA reads TGTGCCATCAGTTTGACAGGGGCGGTCTACGAGCAGTACTTC.

The rearrangement links TRBV11-2 to TRBJ2-1, with 7 bases matching TRBD2. The CDR3 covers 15 residues. The V gene end was trimmed by 1 base and the J gene end by 2 bases; junction bases not matched to a gene: 2. Germline V lookup: CDR1 SGHAT, CDR2 FQNNGV. In DNA form, the CDR3 reads TGTGCCAGCAGCTTAGCGGGAGGTACCTACAATGAGCAGTTCTTC. This gives the protein CASSLAGGTYNEQFF.

The chain combines TRBV2 with TRBJ1-1; D not certain. The germline gives CDR1 SNHLY, CDR2 FYNNEI. V gave up 8 bases and J gave up 1 base, with 5 bases separating them. The CDR3 has 11 residues. The CDR3: CASDGNTEAFF. CDR3 nucleotide sequence: TGTGCCAGCGACGGGAACACTGAAGCTTTCTTT. Looking up the rest from reference TRBV2 and TRBJ1-1 gives the full variable domain: EPEVTQTPSHQVTQMGQEVILRCVPISNHLYFYWYRQILGQKVEFLVSFYNNEISEKSEIFDDQFSVERPDGSNFTLKIRSTKLEDSAMYFCASDGNTEAFFGQGTRLTVV.

The V gene is TRBV3-1 (or the pseudogene TRBV3-2), the J gene TRBJ2-7; 11 positions agree with TRBD1. Germline trimming cut 4 bases from V and 6 bases from J; bases unmatched to any gene: 2. CDR1 and CDR2 from the germline V gene are LGHDT and YNNKEL (reference sequence). The CDR3 runs 13 residues. The DNA for the CDR3 is TGTGCCAGCAGCCGGGACAGGGGGACCGAGCAGTACTTC. Translating gives CASSRDRGTEQYF.

As to this clone: Other DNA sequences in this specimen translate into the identical CDR3. This sequence joins TRBV11-3 and TRBJ2-3, with 9 bases aligning to TRBD2. The CDR3 sequence is 18 residues long. Germline values: CDR1 SGHNT, CDR2 YENEEA. Unmatched junction bases numbered 16, after V lost 2 bases and J lost 7 bases. The CDR3 is CASSLRPSGIGDAYTQYF. DNA for the CDR3: TGTGCCAGCAGCTTACGCCCTAGCGGGATCGGAGATGCGTATACGCAGTATTTT.

V is TRBV5-1 and J is TRBJ1-2; 7 bases line up with TRBD1. V shed 8 bases, J shed 2 bases, and the junction held 6 bases outside the gene matches. The CDR3 spans 13 residues. Germline lookup yields CDR1 SGHRS and CDR2 YFSETQ. The chain's CDR3 is CASQGVGNYGYTF. CDR3 in DNA: TGCGCCAGTCAGGGGGTCGGCAACTATGGCTACACCTTC.

The rearrangement links TRBV27 to TRBJ1-2; D unclear. Trimming cost V 2 bases and J 0 bases, with 4 bases left between them. The CDR3 is 13 amino acids. CDR1 and CDR2 from the germline V gene are MNHEY and SMNVEV (reference sequence). CDR3 loop: CASSLRPNYGYTF. The DNA of the CDR3 is TGTGCCAGCAGTTTAAGGCCTAACTATGGCTACACCTTC.

This chain joins TRBV4-1 and TRBJ1-5; D remains unclear. V lost 0 bases to trimming and J lost 3 bases, with 12 bases between them. The germline CDR1 and CDR2 sequences are MGHRA and YSYEKL. CDR3 size: 16 residues. CDR3 loop: CASSQDPGLPNQPQHF. The CDR3 coding sequence is TGCGCCAGCAGCCAAGATCCCGGGCTCCCCAATCAGCCCCAGCATTTT.

This clone showed up just once. This rearrangement joins TRBV6-5 to TRBJ1-1; weak D call: TRBD1 (5 bases). This CDR3 contains 15 residues. Deletions cut 6 bases from V and 5 bases from J, with 19 bases between. CDR1 is MNHEY and CDR2 is SVGAGI in the germline V gene. CDR3: CASRRNQGGETEAFF. In DNA, the CDR3 is TGTGCCAGCAGGCGAAATCAGGGAGGGGAGACTGAAGCTTTCTTT.

V is TRBV2 and J is TRBJ1-2, with a tentative D call TRBD1 (6 bases). CDR1 and CDR2 (germline): SNHLY, FYNNEI. CDR3 length: 13 amino acids. Trimming pared 6 bases from V and 4 bases from J, leaving 12 bases between. The CDR3 region is CASRATDSYGYTF. The CDR3 coding sequence is TGTGCCAGCAGAGCGACGGACAGCTATGGCTACACCTTC.

The chain employs TRBV27 and TRBJ2-5; tentatively, D is TRBD2 (6 bases). Trimming shortened V by 1 base and J by 5 bases, and 8 bases separated the two germline ends. Germline CDR1 and CDR2: MNHEY and SMNVEV (reference sequence). This CDR3 comprises 13 residues. The CDR3 here is CASSLYAGETQYF. The CDR3 region has the DNA TGTGCCAGCAGTTTATACGCGGGGGAGACCCAGTACTTC.

The V call is TRBV12-3 or TRBV12-4, the J call TRBJ2-1; D may correspond to TRBD1 or TRBD2 (5 bases each). CDR3 size: 13 residues. V lost 2 bases to trimming and J lost 9 bases, with 11 bases between them. The CDR3 bases are TGTGCCAGCAGTTTAAGGGGACCCATTGAGCAGTTCTTC. Encoded protein: CASSLRGPIEQFF.

J is TRBJ2-5 and V is TRBV24-1; 8 positions match TRBD2. V shed 5 bases, J shed 5 bases, and the junction held 6 bases outside the gene matches. The germline gives CDR1 KGHDR, CDR2 SFDVKD. The CDR3 is 14 residues long. CDR3 DNA: TGTGCCACCAGTGCCGGGGGGGGAGTGGAGACCCAGTACTTC. This translates into CATSAGGGVETQYF.

This chain connects TRBV19 to TRBJ1-1; no definite D call. Germline-derived CDR1 and CDR2 are LNHDA and SQIVND (reference sequence). The V end was cut by 6 bases, the J end by 1 base, with 12 bases between. The CDR3 covers 14 residues. The CDR3 DNA sequence: TGTGCCAGTAGCTACAGTGACCAGAACACTGAAGCTTTCTTT. Its protein is CASSYSDQNTEAFF.

The chain has TRBV9 and TRBJ2-2, with 11 bases that match TRBD2. J lost 3 bases, V lost 0 bases, and 4 bases had no gene match. Per the germline V gene, CDR1 is SGDLS and CDR2 is YYNGEE. CDR3 size: 17 residues. The CDR3 spells CASSVETSGTHTGELFF. The CDR3 DNA follows: TGTGCCAGCAGCGTAGAGACTAGCGGGACCCACACCGGGGAGCTGTTTTTT.

The chain employs TRBV2 and TRBJ1-1; 10 bases are a match to TRBD1. Germline V CDR1 and CDR2: SNHLY, FYNNEI. The junction had 4 bases not matched to a gene; V was cut back by 5 bases and J by 4 bases. CDR3 length equals 14 residues. CDR3 in DNA: TGTGCCAGCAGTCTAAGGACAGGGGGCACTGAAGCTTTCTTT. It encodes CASSLRTGGTEAFF.

The V and J genes are TRBV25-1 and TRBJ1-5; unclear D gene. The CDR3 has 15 residues. Germline assignment: CDR1 MGHDK and CDR2 SYGVNS. V was trimmed by 4 bases and J by 0 bases, leaving 10 bases between them. The CDR3 protein is CASSGLSYSNQPQHF. CDR3 sequence (DNA): TGTGCCAGCAGTGGGTTGTCGTATAGCAATCAGCCCCAGCATTTT.

The J gene is TRBJ2-7, the V gene TRBV16; D possibly corresponds to TRBD2 (5 bases). There are 12 residues in the CDR3. The V gene lost 4 bases and the J gene lost 3 bases, with 7 bases spanning the gap. Germline lookup yields CDR1 KGHSY and CDR2 FQNENV. CDR3 nucleotides: TGTGCCAGCAGCCGCCGGGGCTACGAGCAGTACTTC. Its protein is CASSRRGYEQYF.

This rearrangement joins TRBV18 to TRBJ1-5, with D possibly TRBD1 on 5 matching bases. Trimming shortened V by 2 bases and J by 0 bases, and 17 bases separated the two germline ends. CDR3 length equals 18 residues. Germline V CDR1 and CDR2: KGHSH, LQKENI. CDR3 DNA: TGTGCCAGCTCACCAGAAAGACAGACACCTTATAGCAATCAGCCCCAGCATTTT. This translates into CASSPERQTPYSNQPQHF.

The V and J genes are TRBV4-1 and TRBJ2-7, with TRBD2 matching over 9 bases. Looked up from germline, CDR1 is MGHRA and CDR2 is YSYEKL. With V trimmed by 3 bases and J by 2 bases, 2 bases remained unmatched. The CDR3 extends over 14 amino acids. The CDR3 reads CASSQREGPYEQYF. CDR3 sequence (DNA): TGCGCCAGCAGCCAGCGGGAGGGCCCCTACGAGCAGTACTTC.